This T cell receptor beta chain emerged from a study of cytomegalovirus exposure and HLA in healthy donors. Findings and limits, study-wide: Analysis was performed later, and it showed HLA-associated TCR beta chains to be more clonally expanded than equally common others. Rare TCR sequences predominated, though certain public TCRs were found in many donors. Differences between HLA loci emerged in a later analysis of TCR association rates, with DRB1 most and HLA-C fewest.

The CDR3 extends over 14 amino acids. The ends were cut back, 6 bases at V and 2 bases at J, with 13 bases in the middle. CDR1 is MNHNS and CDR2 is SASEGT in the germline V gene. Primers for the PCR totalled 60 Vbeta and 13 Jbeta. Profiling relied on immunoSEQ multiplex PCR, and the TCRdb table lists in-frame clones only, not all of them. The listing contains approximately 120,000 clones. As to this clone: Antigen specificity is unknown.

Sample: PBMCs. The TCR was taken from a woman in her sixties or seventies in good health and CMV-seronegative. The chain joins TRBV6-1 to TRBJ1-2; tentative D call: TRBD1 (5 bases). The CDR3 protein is CASRTGFGNYGYTF. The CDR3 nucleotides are TGTGCCAGCAGAACAGGCTTTGGGAACTATGGCTACACCTTC.